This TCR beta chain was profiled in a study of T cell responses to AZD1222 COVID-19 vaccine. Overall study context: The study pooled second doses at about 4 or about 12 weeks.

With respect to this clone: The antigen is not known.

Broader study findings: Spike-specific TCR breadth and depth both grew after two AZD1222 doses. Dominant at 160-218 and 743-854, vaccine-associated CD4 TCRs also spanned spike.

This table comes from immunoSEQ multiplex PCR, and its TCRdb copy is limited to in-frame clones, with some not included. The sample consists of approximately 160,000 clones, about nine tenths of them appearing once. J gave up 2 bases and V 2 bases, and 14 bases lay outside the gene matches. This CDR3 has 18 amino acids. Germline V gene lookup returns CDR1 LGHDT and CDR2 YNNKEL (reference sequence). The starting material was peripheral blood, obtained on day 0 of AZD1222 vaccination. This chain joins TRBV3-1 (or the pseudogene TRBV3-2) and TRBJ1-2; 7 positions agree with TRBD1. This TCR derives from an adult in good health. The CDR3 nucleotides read TGTGCCAGCAGCCAACTGGGACAGAAGCTAAGCTTGAACTATGGCTACACCTTC. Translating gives CASSQLGQKLSLNYGYTF.